The 21 T cell receptor beta chains given below trace back to one sample, sequenced in a study of cytomegalovirus exposure and HLA in healthy donors. PCR amplification relied on 60 Vbeta primers (plus 13 Jbeta primers). The table came from immunoSEQ multiplex PCR; TCRdb's copy has only in-frame clones and leaves some out. This sample has about 150,000 clones, with approximately 80% found just once. The sample taken for sequencing was PBMCs. These receptors were taken from a male donor in good health and CMV-seronegative.

Concerning this clone itself: The junction differs from germline at one of its ends, possibly a read error. The gene calls are TRBV5-1 and TRBJ2-1; TRBD1 agrees at 9 bases. CDR3 length: 8 amino acids. Germline assignment: CDR1 SGHRS and CDR2 YFSETQ. CDR3: CAAGTGIF. In nucleotides, the CDR3 is TGCGCCGCCGGGACAGGGATCTTC.

The chain uses TRBV29-1 and TRBJ2-1; 8 bases line up with TRBD2. The ends lost 5 bases at V and 6 bases at J; junction bases unmatched: 3. The CDR3 loop spans 12 amino acids. Germline V gives CDR1 SQVTM, CDR2 ANQGSEA. The CDR3 here is CSVFGRVNEQFF. The CDR3 DNA is TGCAGCGTTTTCGGGAGGGTCAATGAGCAGTTCTTC.

This clone was observed once. The CDR3 loop is CASGLLPKWNTEAFF. CDR3 bases: TGTGCCAGCGGGCTCTTACCCAAGTGGAACACTGAAGCTTTCTTT. The chain links TRBV28 to TRBJ1-1; D uncertain. Deletions cut 8 bases from V and 1 base from J, with 17 bases between. CDR3 length: 15 amino acids. Germline CDR1 and CDR2: MDHEN and SYDVKM.

This clone appeared a few times. The V and J genes are TRBV5-3 and TRBJ2-7, with D possibly matching TRBD1 (6 bases). TRBV5-3 is classed as an ORF, of uncertain function. This CDR3 is built from 13 residues. Trimming removed 10 bases from V and 2 bases from J, with 16 bases in between. The CDR3 bases are TGTGCCCCCCAGGGGACATTTACCTACGAGCAGTACTTC. Encoded protein: CAPQGTFTYEQYF.

This clone appeared once. This chain connects TRBV5-1 to TRBJ1-6; D uncertain. This CDR3 has 15 residues. Trimming shortened V by 3 bases and J by 6 bases, and 13 bases separated the two germline ends. Germline values: CDR1 SGHRS, CDR2 YFSETQ. The DNA of the CDR3 is TGCGCCAGCAGCTCTCCGGAGAGGAGTAATTCACCCCTCCACTTT. It translates to CASSSPERSNSPLHF.

The rearrangement joins TRBV19 to TRBJ2-2; D gene uncertain. With 4 bases removed from V and 0 bases from J, the gap between germline ends came to 6 bases. Germline V lookup: CDR1 LNHDA, CDR2 SQIVND (reference sequence). The CDR3 extends over 14 amino acids. For the CDR3, the DNA is TGTGCCAGTAGTAACACCGCGAACACCGGGGAGCTGTTTTTT. It yields the protein CASSNTANTGELFF.

J is TRBJ2-7 and V is TRBV19, with 9 bases fitting TRBD1. V was clipped by 6 bases and J by 5 bases; unmatched bases: 2. This CDR3 contains 12 residues. From germline, CDR1 is LNHDA and CDR2 SQIVND (reference sequence). The DNA of the CDR3 is TGTGCCAGTAGCAGGGACAGGGACGAGCAGTACTTC. This translates into CASSRDRDEQYF.

The chain employs TRBV5-1 and TRBJ1-2; D gene uncertain. Trimming left V 4 bases short and J 4 bases short, with 11 bases between. The CDR3 is 13 residues long. The germline V gene encodes CDR1 SGHRS and CDR2 YFSETQ. The CDR3 bases are TGCGCCAGCAGCCCCGAGGTCCTCTATGGCTACACCTTC. This encodes CASSPEVLYGYTF.

The chain joins TRBV10-3 to TRBJ2-1; D may be TRBD2 (5 bases). Germline CDR1 reads ENHRY; CDR2 reads SYGVKD. The CDR3 is made up of 12 amino acids. V lost 3 bases to trimming and J lost 14 bases, with 14 bases between them. In DNA form, the CDR3 reads TGTGCCATCAGTGAAGCCGAGGGCCATGAGTTCTTC. Translating it yields CAISEAEGHEFF.

The CDR3 loop reads CASSLDREQFF. DNA for the CDR3: TGTGCCAGCAGCCTAGACAGGGAGCAGTTCTTC. The chain recombines TRBV9 with TRBJ2-1; D is perhaps TRBD1 (6 bases). With 4 bases removed from V and 10 bases from J, the gap between germline ends came to 9 bases. The CDR3 totals 11 residues. Germline values: CDR1 SGDLS, CDR2 YYNGEE.

This rearrangement joins TRBV21-1 to TRBJ1-5; the DNA was not compared with TRBD1, the D call given in the table. TRBV21-1 is noted as a pseudogene. This CDR3 region has 19 residues. For the CDR3, the DNA is TGTGCCAGCAGCAAAGGAGAGTGGACAGGTCCTCGCTGGAATCAGCCCCAGCATTTT. Protein sequence: CASSKGEWTGPRWNQPQHF.

This clone was seen a few times. The rearrangement joins TRBV4-2 to TRBJ2-7; tentative D call: TRBD1 (7 bases). V was pared by 0 bases and J by 3 bases, with 12 bases between. The CDR3 runs to 15 residues. Germline values: CDR1 LGHNA, CDR2 YNFKEQ. For the CDR3, the DNA is TGTGCCAGCAGCCAAGATGCGGGACAGTACTACGAGCAGTACTTC. Translating it yields CASSQDAGQYYEQYF.

This clone was counted between two and nine times. The chain has TRBV6-1 and TRBJ1-1, with 8 bases lining up with TRBD1. The CDR3 length is 13 residues. The V gene end was trimmed by 9 bases and the J gene end by 5 bases; junction bases not matched to a gene: 8. Germline V gene lookup returns CDR1 MNHNS and CDR2 SASEGT. CDR3 in amino acids: CASSWTGNTEAFF. As DNA, the CDR3 is TGTGCCAGTTCCTGGACAGGGAATACTGAAGCTTTCTTT.

This chain links TRBV15 with TRBJ2-5, with 8 bases lining up with TRBD1. Trimming removed 1 base from V and 1 base from J; junction bases left unmatched: 2. Germline V lookup: CDR1 LNHNV, CDR2 YYDKDF (reference sequence). The CDR3 is 15 amino acids. CDR3 nucleotide sequence: TGTGCCACCAGCAGAGGGACAGGGTCCCAAGAGACCCAGTACTTC. As protein: CATSRGTGSQETQYF.

As to this clone: This CDR3 fails to terminate in the conserved phenylalanine or tryptophan, so it likely reflects a read error. The chain employs TRBV6-5 and TRBJ1-5; 7 bases agree with TRBD1. The CDR3 is 14 amino acids. The ends lost 6 bases at V and 5 bases at J; junction bases unmatched: 7. The germline V gene encodes CDR1 MNHEY and CDR2 SVGAGI. CDR3 nucleotide sequence: TGTGCCAGCAGGCCGACAGGGTACTATCAGCCCCAGCATCTT. The encoded protein is CASRPTGYYQPQHL.

The chain uses TRBV6-5 and TRBJ1-4, with D possibly TRBD1 on 5 matching bases. CDR1 MNHEY and CDR2 SVGAGI come from the germline V gene. The CDR3 is 14 residues long. The V end was cut by 8 bases, the J end by 7 bases, with 17 bases between. Here the CDR3 DNA reads TGTGCCAGCGGACGGAGGGGAGGGGCTGAAAAACTGTTTTTT. It specifies CASGRRGGAEKLFF.

V is TRBV6-5 and J is TRBJ2-5, with D perhaps TRBD1 (6 bases). This CDR3 has 15 residues. Germline V gene sequence: CDR1 MNHEY, CDR2 SVGAGI. V lost 5 bases and J 2 bases, leaving 15 bases between the germline ends. The CDR3 nucleotides are TGTGCCAGCAGTACCCGGGACAACTTACAAGAGACCCAGTACTTC. Translating gives CASSTRDNLQETQYF.

The chain combines TRBV23-1 with TRBJ1-2; TRBD1 might be the D (5 bases). TRBV23-1 is placed among ORFs of uncertain function. The V end was cut by 2 bases, the J end by 4 bases, with 17 bases between. The CDR3 runs 16 residues. CDR3 loop: CASSQPHGGEGYGYTF. CDR3 nucleotides: TGCGCCAGCAGTCAACCCCATGGAGGGGAGGGCTATGGCTACACCTTC.

This clone was counted between two and nine times. V is TRBV7-2 and J is TRBJ1-5, with D tentatively TRBD1 (5 bases). Per germline, CDR1 SGHTA and CDR2 FQGNSA. This CDR3 has 14 residues. The V gene lost 1 base and the J gene lost 9 bases, with 13 bases spanning the gap. CDR3 in amino acids: CASSLERGARPQHF. CDR3 DNA sequence: TGTGCCAGCAGCTTAGAGCGGGGCGCGAGGCCCCAGCATTTT.

This clone was recorded only once. The V gene is TRBV18, the J gene TRBJ1-5, with D possibly being TRBD1 (6 bases). Trimming took off 5 bases at V and 3 bases at J, with 14 bases between the two ends. The length of the CDR3 is 15 residues. Germline lookup yields CDR1 KGHSH and CDR2 LQKENI. The CDR3 coding sequence is TGTGCCAGCTCAACGACAGGACTGATCAATCAGCCCCAGCATTTT. Translating it yields CASSTTGLINQPQHF.

The V gene is TRBV5-6, the J gene TRBJ1-2; 7 nucleotides agree with TRBD1. With 4 bases clipped from V and 3 bases from J, the junction kept 6 bases outside the gene matches. Germline assignment: CDR1 SGHDT and CDR2 YYEEEE. The CDR3 loop spans 14 amino acids. The CDR3 loop is CASSTSGGYYGYTF. CDR3 nucleotides: TGTGCCAGCAGCACATCAGGGGGATACTATGGCTACACCTTC.